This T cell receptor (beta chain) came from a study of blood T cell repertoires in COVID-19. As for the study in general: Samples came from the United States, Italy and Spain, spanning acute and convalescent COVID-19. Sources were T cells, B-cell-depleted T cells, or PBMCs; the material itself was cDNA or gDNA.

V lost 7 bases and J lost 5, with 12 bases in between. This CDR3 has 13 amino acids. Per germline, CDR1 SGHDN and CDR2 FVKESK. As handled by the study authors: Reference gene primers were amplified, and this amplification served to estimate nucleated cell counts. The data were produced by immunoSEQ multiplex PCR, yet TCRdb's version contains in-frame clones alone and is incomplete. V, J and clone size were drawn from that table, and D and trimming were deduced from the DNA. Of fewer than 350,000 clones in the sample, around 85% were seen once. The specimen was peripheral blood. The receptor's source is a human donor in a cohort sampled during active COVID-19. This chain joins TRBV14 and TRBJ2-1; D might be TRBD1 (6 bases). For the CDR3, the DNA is TGTGCCAGCACCCGGACAGCTAACAATGAGCAGTTCTTC. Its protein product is CASTRTANNEQFF.